The rows below give T cell receptor beta chains drawn from one sample of a study of T cells in localized non-small cell lung cancer. The protocol was immunoSEQ multiplex PCR, while the TCRdb copy is restricted to in-frame clones and leaves out a portion. The data show 28,000 or so clones, with 81% seen just once and roughly 10% held by the top ten. Sequencing was performed on peripheral blood, taken before any cancer treatment. Receptors originate from a man between 40 and 75 years old with stage III squamous cell lung carcinoma. CDR3s include the opening cysteine and the closing phenylalanine or tryptophan. D genes are given only for firm matches. The size entry is marked missing in some rows and otherwise reads once, few, many or a size class.

v_gene: TRBV11-2; d_gene: NA; j_gene: TRBJ1-5; abundance: NA; CDR3nt: TGTGCCAGCAGCCTGGACCCGGGGAGCAATCAGCCCCAGCATTTT; CDR3aa: CASSLDPGSNQPQHF
v_gene: TRBV7-9; d_gene: TRBD2; j_gene: TRBJ2-3; abundance: NA; CDR3nt: TGTGCCAGCAGCAGTAGCGGGGGAACGCAGTATTTT; CDR3aa: CASSSSGGTQYF
v_gene: TRBV30; d_gene: NA; j_gene: TRBJ1-6; abundance: NA; CDR3nt: TGTGCCTCACCCGGAAAGGCCGGAACTAATTCACCCCTCCACTTT; CDR3aa: CASPGKAGTNSPLHF
v_gene: TRBV11-2; d_gene: NA; j_gene: TRBJ1-2; abundance: NA; CDR3nt: TGTGCCAGCAGCTTACAGGGAGATGGCTACACCTTC; CDR3aa: CASSLQGDGYTF
v_gene: TRBV30; d_gene: NA; j_gene: TRBJ1-6; abundance: NA; CDR3nt: TGTGCCTGGTCCGACCGACAGTCGTATTCACCCCTCCACTTT; CDR3aa: CAWSDRQSYSPLHF
v_gene: TRBV9; d_gene: NA; j_gene: TRBJ1-1; abundance: NA; CDR3nt: TGTGCCAGCAGCGTAGAGGCCTTTTGGAACACTGAAGCTTTCTTT; CDR3aa: CASSVEAFWNTEAFF
v_gene: TRBV11-2; d_gene: NA; j_gene: TRBJ2-2; abundance: NA; CDR3nt: TGTGCCAGCAGCCGCCGGGGCAACACCGGGGAGCTGTTTTTT; CDR3aa: CASSRRGNTGELFF
v_gene: TRBV9; d_gene: NA; j_gene: TRBJ2-1; abundance: NA; CDR3nt: TGTGCCAGCAGCGTAGCTCCTGGGACTGAGCAGTTCTTC; CDR3aa: CASSVAPGTEQFF
v_gene: TRBV30; d_gene: NA; j_gene: TRBJ2-1; abundance: NA; CDR3nt: TGTGCCTGGAGTAAGGCGGGACAGTCCAGTTTGAGCAATGAGCAGTTCTTC; CDR3aa: CAWSKAGQSSLSNEQFF
v_gene: TRBV5-1; d_gene: NA; j_gene: TRBJ2-1; abundance: NA; CDR3nt: TGCGCCAGCAGCTTTCGGACACGGACCTACAATGAGCAGTTCTTC; CDR3aa: CASSFRTRTYNEQFF
v_gene: TRBV28; d_gene: NA; j_gene: TRBJ1-5; abundance: few; CDR3nt: TGTGCCAGCAGTTTGGTCAGGGGCCCCCAGCCCCAGCATTTT; CDR3aa: CASSLVRGPQPQHF
v_gene: TRBV5-4; d_gene: NA; j_gene: TRBJ1-2; abundance: NA; CDR3nt: TGTGCCAGCAGCTTGGTAAGGGGAGAGGACTATGGCTACACCTTC; CDR3aa: CASSLVRGEDYGYTF
v_gene: TRBV28; d_gene: NA; j_gene: TRBJ2-7; abundance: NA; CDR3nt: TGTGCCAGCAGCCTCGACACCCGTAACTACGAGCAGTACTTC; CDR3aa: CASSLDTRNYEQYF
v_gene: TRBV7-3; d_gene: TRBD2; j_gene: TRBJ2-3; abundance: NA; CDR3nt: TGTGCCAGCAGCTTAAGCGGGGGGGCAGCAGATACGCAGTATTTT; CDR3aa: CASSLSGGAADTQYF
v_gene: TRBV20-1; d_gene: NA; j_gene: TRBJ2-1; abundance: NA; CDR3nt: TGCAGTGCTAGTGAGGATGAGCAGTTCTTC; CDR3aa: CSASEDEQFF
v_gene: TRBV6-1; d_gene: NA; j_gene: TRBJ1-6; abundance: once; CDR3nt: TGTGCCAGCAGTGAATATAGGGGGAATTCACCCCTCCACTTT; CDR3aa: CASSEYRGNSPLHF
v_gene: TRBV29-1; d_gene: TRBD1; j_gene: TRBJ2-2; abundance: NA; CDR3nt: TGCAGCGCCCGACAGGGCCCCTACACCGGGGAGCTGTTTTTT; CDR3aa: CSARQGPYTGELFF
v_gene: TRBV4-1; d_gene: NA; j_gene: TRBJ2-5; abundance: NA; CDR3nt: TGCGCCAGCAGCCAAGATAGCCACCAAGAGACCCAGTACTTC; CDR3aa: CASSQDSHQETQYF